This TCR beta chain was identified during a study of blood T cell repertoires in COVID-19. Study-wide context: Acute and convalescent COVID-19 specimens originated in the United States, Italy and Spain.

This CDR3 is 20 amino acids long. Only one count was recorded for this clone. The method was immunoSEQ multiplex PCR; TCRdb's version includes in-frame clones alone and lacks a portion of them. The table records under 350,000 clones, approximately 90% of them present only once. V gene TRBV21-1 combines with J gene TRBJ2-5; TRBD2 is taken as the D call from the table, unchecked against the DNA. TRBV21-1 is given as a pseudogene. The source is a woman under 40 with COVID-19, enrolled during active disease. The sample consisted of peripheral blood. The chain's CDR3 is CASSKDRTDLGIAPYETQYF. The DNA for the CDR3 is TGTGCCAGCAGCAAAGATAGAACAGACCTCGGGATAGCCCCTTACGAGACCCAGTACTTC.